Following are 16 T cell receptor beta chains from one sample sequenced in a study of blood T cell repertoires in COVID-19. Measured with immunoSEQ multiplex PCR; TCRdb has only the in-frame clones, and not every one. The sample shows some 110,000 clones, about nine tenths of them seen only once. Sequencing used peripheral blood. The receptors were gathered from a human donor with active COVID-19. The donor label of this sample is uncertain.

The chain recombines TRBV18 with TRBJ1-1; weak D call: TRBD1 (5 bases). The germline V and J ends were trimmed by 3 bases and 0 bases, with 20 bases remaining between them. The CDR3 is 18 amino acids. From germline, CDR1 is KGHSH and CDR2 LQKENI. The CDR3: CASSPLVGGAGMNTEAFF. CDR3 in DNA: TGTGCCAGCTCACCGTTAGTGGGTGGGGCAGGGATGAACACTGAAGCTTTCTTT.

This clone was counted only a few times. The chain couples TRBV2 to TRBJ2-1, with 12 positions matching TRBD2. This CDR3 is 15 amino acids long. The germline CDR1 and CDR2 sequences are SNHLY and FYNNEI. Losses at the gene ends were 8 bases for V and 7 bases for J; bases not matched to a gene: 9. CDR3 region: CASRQTSGGGNEQFF. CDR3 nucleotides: TGTGCCAGCCGACAGACTAGCGGGGGAGGGAATGAGCAGTTCTTC.

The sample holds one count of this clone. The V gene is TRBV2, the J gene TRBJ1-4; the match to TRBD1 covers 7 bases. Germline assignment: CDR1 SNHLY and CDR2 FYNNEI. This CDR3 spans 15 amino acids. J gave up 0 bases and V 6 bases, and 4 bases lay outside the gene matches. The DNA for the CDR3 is TGTGCCAGCAGGAAGCAGGGGGCAACTAATGAAAAACTGTTTTTT. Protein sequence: CASRKQGATNEKLFF.

For the CDR3, the DNA is TGCGCCAGCAGTCTGACAGGGGGCTACGAGCAGTACTTC. Protein: CASSLTGGYEQYF. The chain couples TRBV10-2 to TRBJ2-7; 9 bases are a match to TRBD1. The ends lost 5 bases at V and 3 bases at J; junction bases unmatched: 2. CDR1 is WSHSY and CDR2 is SAAADI in the germline V gene. The CDR3 covers 13 residues.

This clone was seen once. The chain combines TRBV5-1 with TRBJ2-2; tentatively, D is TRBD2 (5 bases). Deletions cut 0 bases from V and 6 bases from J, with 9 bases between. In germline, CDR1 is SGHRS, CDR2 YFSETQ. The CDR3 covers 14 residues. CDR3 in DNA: TGCGCCAGCAGCTTGGTGGCTAGCCCCGGGGAGCTGTTTTTT. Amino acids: CASSLVASPGELFF.

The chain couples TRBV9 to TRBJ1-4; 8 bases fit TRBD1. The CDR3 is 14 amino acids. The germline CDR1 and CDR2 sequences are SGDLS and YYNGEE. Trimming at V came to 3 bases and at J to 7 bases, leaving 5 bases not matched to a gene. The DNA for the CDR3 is TGTGCCAGCAGCGCAAGGACAGGGAGTGAAAAACTGTTTTTT. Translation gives CASSARTGSEKLFF.

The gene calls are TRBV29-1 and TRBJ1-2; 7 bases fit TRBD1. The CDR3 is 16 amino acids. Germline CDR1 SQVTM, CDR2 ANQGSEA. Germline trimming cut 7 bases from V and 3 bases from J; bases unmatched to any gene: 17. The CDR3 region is CSARGRVARGDYGYTF. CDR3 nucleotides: TGCAGCGCCAGGGGTAGGGTTGCCAGGGGGGACTATGGCTACACCTTC. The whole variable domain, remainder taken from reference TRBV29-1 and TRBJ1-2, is SAVISQKPSRDICQRGTSLTIQCQVDSQVTMMFWYRQQPGQSLTLIATANQGSEATYESGFVIDKFPISRPNLTFSTLTVSNMSPEDSSIYLCSARGRVARGDYGYTFGSGTRLTVV.

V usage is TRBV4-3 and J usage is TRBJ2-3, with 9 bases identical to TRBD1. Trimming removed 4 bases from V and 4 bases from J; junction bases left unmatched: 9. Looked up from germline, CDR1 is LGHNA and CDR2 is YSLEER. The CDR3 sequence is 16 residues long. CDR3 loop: CASSPAGTGSPDTQYF. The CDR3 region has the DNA TGCGCCAGCAGCCCCGCCGGGACAGGGTCCCCAGATACGCAGTATTTT.

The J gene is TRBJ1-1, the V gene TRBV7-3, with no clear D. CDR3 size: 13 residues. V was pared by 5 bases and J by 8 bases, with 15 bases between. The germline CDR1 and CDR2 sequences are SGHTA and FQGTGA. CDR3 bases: TGTGCCAGCAGCCCAATATTCGGTCAAGAAGCTTTCTTT. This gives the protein CASSPIFGQEAFF.

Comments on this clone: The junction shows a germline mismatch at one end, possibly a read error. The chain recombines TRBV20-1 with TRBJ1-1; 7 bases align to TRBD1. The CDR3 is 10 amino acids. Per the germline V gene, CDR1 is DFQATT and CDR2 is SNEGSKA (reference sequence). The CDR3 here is CSANTGVKSF. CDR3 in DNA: TGCAGTGCTAATACAGGGGTGAAATCGTTT.

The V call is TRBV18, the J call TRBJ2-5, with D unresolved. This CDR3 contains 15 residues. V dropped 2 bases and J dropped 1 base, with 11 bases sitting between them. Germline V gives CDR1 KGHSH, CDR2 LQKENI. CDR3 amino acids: CASSPYVRPQETQYF. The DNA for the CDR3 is TGTGCCAGCTCACCATACGTCAGGCCCCAAGAGACCCAGTACTTC.

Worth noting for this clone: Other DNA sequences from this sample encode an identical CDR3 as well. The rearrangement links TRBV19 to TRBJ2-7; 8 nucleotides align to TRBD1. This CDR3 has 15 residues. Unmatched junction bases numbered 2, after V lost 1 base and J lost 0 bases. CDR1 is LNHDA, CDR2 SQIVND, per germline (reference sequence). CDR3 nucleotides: TGTGCCAGTAGTATAGCTGGGACAGGCTCCTACGAGCAGTACTTC. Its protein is CASSIAGTGSYEQYF.

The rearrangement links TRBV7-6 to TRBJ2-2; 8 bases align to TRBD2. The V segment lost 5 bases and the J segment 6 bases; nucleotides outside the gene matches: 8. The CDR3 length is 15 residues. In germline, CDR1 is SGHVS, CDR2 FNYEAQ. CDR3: CASSRGTRSSGELFF. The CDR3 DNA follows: TGTGCCAGCAGCCGCGGGACTAGGAGCTCCGGGGAGCTGTTTTTT.

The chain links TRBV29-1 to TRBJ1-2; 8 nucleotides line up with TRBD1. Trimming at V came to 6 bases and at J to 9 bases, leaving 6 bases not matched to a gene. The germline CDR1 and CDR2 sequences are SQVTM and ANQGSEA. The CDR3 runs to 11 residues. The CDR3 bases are TGCAGCGTGGCAGGACAGGGTAGCTACACCTTC. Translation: CSVAGQGSYTF.

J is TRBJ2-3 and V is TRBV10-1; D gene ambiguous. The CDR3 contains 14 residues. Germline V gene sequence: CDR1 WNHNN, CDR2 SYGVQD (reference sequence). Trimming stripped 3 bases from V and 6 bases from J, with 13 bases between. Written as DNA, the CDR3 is TGCGCCAGCAGTGATAAGTTACCCAGGGATACGCAGTATTTT. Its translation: CASSDKLPRDTQYF.

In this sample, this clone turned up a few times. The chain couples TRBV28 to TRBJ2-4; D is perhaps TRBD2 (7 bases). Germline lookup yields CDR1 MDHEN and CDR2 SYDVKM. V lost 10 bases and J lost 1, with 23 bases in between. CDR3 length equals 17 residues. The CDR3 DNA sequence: TGTGCCACCATAGGACTAGGGGGGAACTATGCCAAAAACATTCAGTACTTC. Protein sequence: CATIGLGGNYAKNIQYF.